This TCR beta chain is from a study of cytomegalovirus exposure and HLA in healthy donors. Primers for the PCR totalled 60 Vbeta and 13 Jbeta. The data were produced by immunoSEQ multiplex PCR, yet TCRdb's version contains in-frame clones alone and is incomplete. The table records under 85,000 clones, 76% of them present only once. This clone was seen only once. The antigen is not known. The CDR3 extends over 15 amino acids. Germline V gives CDR1 ENHRY, CDR2 SYGVKD. Trimming left V 5 bases short and J 0 bases short, with 10 bases between. The study's findings and limits: Rarity held for most TCR sequences, but there were some public TCRs that occurred in many donors. Later analysis indicated greater clonal expansion among HLA-associated TCR beta chains than among equally common other chains.

V usage is TRBV10-3 and J usage is TRBJ1-4; weak D call: TRBD1 (6 bases). The sequence derives from a man between 18 and 29 years old in good health and CMV-seronegative. The sequenced sample consisted of PBMCs. In nucleotides, the CDR3 is TGTGCCATCAGTACGACAGGAACAACTAATGAAAAACTGTTTTTT. As protein: CAISTTGTTNEKLFF.